This T cell receptor beta chain originates from a study of T cells after posttransplantation cyclophosphamide. General observations from the study: Tissue-infiltrating T cells from skin or gut overlapped little with blood T cells.

A word on this clone: Its antigen is not identified.

The CDR3 sequence is 11 residues long. V was cut by 10 bases and J by 7 bases, with 10 bases left in between. Germline V gene lookup returns CDR1 MNHEY and CDR2 SMNVEV (reference sequence). Controls had myeloablative marrow grafts with methotrexate and calcineurin inhibitor, sampled at 1 year. The method was immunoSEQ multiplex PCR; TCRdb's version includes in-frame clones alone and lacks a portion of them. Altogether 9,500 to 10,000 clones are present, approximately 90% being singletons, with the ten largest covering over 20%. The source is a male patient in his 30s who received an allogeneic stem cell transplant from an unrelated donor, was CMV-positive, and had no GVHD. T cells may partly derive from the graft donor. Here the sequenced sample was PBMCs, taken after an allogeneic stem cell transplant with a calcineurin inhibitor and methotrexate. The chain uses TRBV27 and TRBJ2-2, with D hard to call. CDR3 bases: TGTGCCACCCTGAGTGACGGGGAGCTGTTTTTT. This encodes CATLSDGELFF.